Given below is one T cell receptor beta chain in context. Its antigen is unidentified. V was clipped by 3 bases and J by 7 bases, with 21 bases between them. Germline values: CDR1 SNHLY, CDR2 FYNNEI. The CDR3 spans 16 residues. The sample comes from a study of cytomegalovirus exposure and HLA in healthy donors. Points from the study as a whole: Confirmation was obtained in vitro that a few CMV-associated chains are specific for CMV antigens.

A multiplex PCR was run with 60 Vbeta primers and 13 Jbeta primers. As handled by the study authors: An analysis that came later counted 77 million or so unique TCR beta chains, roughly 11 million shared. Clones were sequenced by immunoSEQ multiplex PCR, and TCRdb holds only the in-frame ones, with some missing. V and J calls and clone size are those listed in that table; D and trimming were worked out from the DNA. Altogether roughly 150,000 clones are present, less than 90% being singletons, with the ten largest covering roughly 1%. The receptor was isolated from a man aged 30 to 45 in good health and CMV-seronegative. The rearrangement links TRBV2 to TRBJ1-2; a possible D gene is TRBD1 (6 bases). What was sequenced was PBMCs. The CDR3 nucleotides read TGTGCCAGCAGTGAGAGACAAACCGGGGCAGGGGCTGGCTACACCTTC. It translates to CASSERQTGAGAGYTF.